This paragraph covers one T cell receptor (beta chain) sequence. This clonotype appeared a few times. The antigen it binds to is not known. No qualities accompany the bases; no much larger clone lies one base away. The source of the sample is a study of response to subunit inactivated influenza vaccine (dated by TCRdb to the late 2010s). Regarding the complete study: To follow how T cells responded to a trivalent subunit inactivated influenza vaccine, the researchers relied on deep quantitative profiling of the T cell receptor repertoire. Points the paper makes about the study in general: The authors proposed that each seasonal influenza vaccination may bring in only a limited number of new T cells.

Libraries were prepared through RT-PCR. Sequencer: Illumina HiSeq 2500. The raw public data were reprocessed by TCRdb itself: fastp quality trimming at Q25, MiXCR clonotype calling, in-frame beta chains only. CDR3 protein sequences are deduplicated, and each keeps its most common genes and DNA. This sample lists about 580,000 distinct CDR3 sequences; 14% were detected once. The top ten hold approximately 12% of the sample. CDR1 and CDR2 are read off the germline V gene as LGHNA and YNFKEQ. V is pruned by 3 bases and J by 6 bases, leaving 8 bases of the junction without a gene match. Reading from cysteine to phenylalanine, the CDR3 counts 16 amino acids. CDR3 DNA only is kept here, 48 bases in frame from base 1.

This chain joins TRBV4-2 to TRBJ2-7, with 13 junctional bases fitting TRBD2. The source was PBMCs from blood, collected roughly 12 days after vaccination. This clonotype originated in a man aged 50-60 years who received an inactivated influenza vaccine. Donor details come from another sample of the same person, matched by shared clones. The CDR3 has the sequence CASSQEGLAGRSEQYF. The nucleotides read TGTGCCAGCAGCCAGGAGGGACTAGCGGGAAGGTCCGAGCAGTACTTC.